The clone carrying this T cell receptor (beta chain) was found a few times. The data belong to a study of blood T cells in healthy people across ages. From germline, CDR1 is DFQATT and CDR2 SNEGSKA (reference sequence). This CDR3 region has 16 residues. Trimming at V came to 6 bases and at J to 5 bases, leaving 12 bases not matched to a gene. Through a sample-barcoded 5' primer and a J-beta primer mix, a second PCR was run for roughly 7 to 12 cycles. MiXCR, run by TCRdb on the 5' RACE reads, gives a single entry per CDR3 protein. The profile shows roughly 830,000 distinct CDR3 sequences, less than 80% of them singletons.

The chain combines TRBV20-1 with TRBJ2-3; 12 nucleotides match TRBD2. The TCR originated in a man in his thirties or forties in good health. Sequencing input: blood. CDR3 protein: CSAHQTSGGRGDTQYF. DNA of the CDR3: TGCAGTGCGCATCAGACTAGCGGGGGCCGGGGAGATACGCAGTATTTT.